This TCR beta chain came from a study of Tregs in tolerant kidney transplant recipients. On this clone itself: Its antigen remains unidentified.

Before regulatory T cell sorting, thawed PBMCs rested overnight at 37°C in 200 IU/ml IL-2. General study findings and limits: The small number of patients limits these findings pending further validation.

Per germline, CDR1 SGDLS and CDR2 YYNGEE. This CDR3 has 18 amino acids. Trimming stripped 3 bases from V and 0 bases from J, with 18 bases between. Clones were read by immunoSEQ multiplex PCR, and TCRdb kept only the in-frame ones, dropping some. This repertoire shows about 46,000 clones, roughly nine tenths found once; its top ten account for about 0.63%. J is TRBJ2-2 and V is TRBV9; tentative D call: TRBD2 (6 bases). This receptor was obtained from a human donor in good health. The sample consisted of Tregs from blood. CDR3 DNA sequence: TGTGCCAGCAGCGACCCTTTAGGACGGACTACGAACACCGGGGAGCTGTTTTTT. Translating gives CASSDPLGRTTNTGELFF.